These T cell receptor beta chains were read from a single sample in a study of human T cells and chemical hapten exposure. In TCRdb, the RACE reads were re-called with MiXCR into one record per CDR3 protein. Here the sample spans 350,000 to 450,000 distinct CDR3 sequences, approximately 5% being singletons. This material consisted of whole blood, taken in connection with sensitization to the hapten diphenylcyclopropenone (DPC). The origin of the receptors is a woman in her forties or fifties with alopecia areata. Some clones in this sample may be carry-over from other donors' samples. Each CDR3 is given with its conserved first and last residue. A D gene is named only where the DNA matches it firmly. Some rows mark clone size as missing; the rest say once, few, many or name a class of expanded clone.

D,V,J,size,DNA,CDR3
TRBD2,TRBV7-3,TRBJ2-1,many,TGTGCCAGCAGCGGCCCCAGGGCGGGGGGGCCTAATGAGCAGTTCTTC,CASSGPRAGGPNEQFF
.,TRBV9,TRBJ1-4,few,TGTGCCAGCAGCGTAGACGGGCGCGTCGGAGAAAAACTGTTTTTT,CASSVDGRVGEKLFF
.,TRBV28,TRBJ1-5,.,TGTGCCACACAGGCCGTAGTCCGTTCTAGCAATCAGCCCCAGCATTTT,CATQAVVRSSNQPQHF
.,TRBV21-1,TRBJ2-3,many,TGTGCCAGCAGCAAGGGAAGACAGGGTAGCAAGTATTTT,CASSKGRQGSKYF
.,TRBV29-1,TRBJ2-5,many,TGCAGCGTTGGCGAAGAGACCCAGTACTTC,CSVGEETQYF
TRBD1,TRBV6-5,TRBJ1-2,many,TGTGCCAGCAGTTCGGGACAGGCATATGGCTACACCTTC,CASSSGQAYGYTF
TRBD1,TRBV5-5,TRBJ1-6,.,TGTGCCAGCAGCATCGGACAGGGGAGCTCACCCCTCCACTTT,CASSIGQGSSPLHF
TRBD2,TRBV16,TRBJ2-5,many,TGTGCCAGCAGCCAATCCGCGGGAGTAGGAGAGACCCAGTACTTC,CASSQSAGVGETQYF
.,TRBV2,TRBJ2-7,many,TGTGCCAGCAGTGACTCGTTTTCCTACGAGCAGTACTTC,CASSDSFSYEQYF
TRBD2,TRBV5-4,TRBJ2-1,many,TGTGCCAGCAGTCCCGGGACTAGCCTTAATGAGCAGTTCTTC,CASSPGTSLNEQFF